The TCR beta chain under discussion was sequenced for a study of blood T cell repertoires in COVID-19. Study-level background: Nucleic acid was either cDNA or gDNA, and it came from T cells, B-cell-depleted T cells, or PBMCs.

CDR1 SGHVS and CDR2 FNYEAQ come from the germline V gene. Trimming stripped 1 base from V and 6 bases from J, with 10 bases between. The CDR3 has 13 residues. Per the study methods: Nucleated cell counts were estimated from reference gene primer amplification. The assay was immunoSEQ multiplex PCR, and TCRdb's table has in-frame clones only and misses some. That table is the source of V, J and clone size, and D and trimming were worked out from the DNA. The data contain about 170,000 clones, approximately 80% of them seen just once; the ten biggest clones take up around 8.4%. This clone was observed a few times.

Sequencing input: peripheral blood. This clonotype was sampled from a woman over 75 with active or convalescent COVID-19. The genes are TRBV7-6 and TRBJ2-7, with TRBD1 as a possible D gene (5 bases). The CDR3 region has the DNA TGTGCCAGCAGCTTAGATAGGACAAGCGAGCAGTACTTC. Translating it yields CASSLDRTSEQYF.